The 29 T cell receptor beta chains in this list originate from one sample, sequenced in a study of OX40 agonist ivuxolimab in advanced cancers. Profiling relied on immunoSEQ multiplex PCR, and the TCRdb table lists in-frame clones only, not all of them. The table shows more than 40,000 clones, with 82% occurring only once. This specimen was CD4+ or CD8+ T cells sorted from blood, taken in a trial of the OX40 agonist ivuxolimab. Receptors originate from an adult with an advanced solid tumor such as melanoma, head and neck, liver or kidney cancer.

This clone was seen once. This chain uses TRBV7-2 with TRBJ2-3, with TRBD2 identical over 12 bases. CDR3 size: 15 residues. Germline V gives CDR1 SGHTA, CDR2 FQGNSA. Unmatched junction bases numbered 8, after V lost 5 bases and J lost 8 bases. In DNA, the CDR3 is TGTGCCAGCAGCCCCCCTAGCGGGGGGGCCACTACGCAGTATTTT. Translating gives CASSPPSGGATTQYF.

V usage is TRBV9 and J usage is TRBJ2-5; TRBD2 agrees at 9 bases. The CDR3 length is 16 residues. After removal of 1 base from V and 4 bases from J, the junction contained 8 bases not matched to a gene. Germline V gene sequence: CDR1 SGDLS, CDR2 YYNGEE. This CDR3 reads CASSVTPLAGRETQYF. CDR3 coding DNA: TGTGCCAGCAGCGTAACCCCCCTAGCGGGGAGAGAGACCCAGTACTTC. Full variable domain (outside the CDR3, taken from reference TRBV9 and TRBJ2-5): DSGVTQTPKHLITATGQRVTLRCSPRSGDLSVYWYQQSLDQGLQFLIQYYNGEERAKGNILERFSAQQFPDLHSELNLSSLELGDSALYFCASSVTPLAGRETQYFGPGTRLLVL.

The V call is TRBV19, the J call TRBJ2-4, with D perhaps TRBD2 (5 bases). CDR3 size: 14 residues. Germline V gene sequence: CDR1 LNHDA, CDR2 SQIVND (reference sequence). Between the trimmed V and J ends, which lost 7 bases and 3 bases, there was a span of 13 bases. The CDR3 spells CASTNPGDKNIQYF. CDR3 nucleotide sequence: TGTGCCAGTACCAACCCCGGGGACAAAAACATTCAGTACTTC.

The CDR3 nucleotides are TGTGCCAGCAGTGATTCGTTTCTGGCTAGCGGCAATGAGCAGTTCTTC. As protein: CASSDSFLASGNEQFF. This chain uses TRBV2 with TRBJ2-1; 7 bases agree with TRBD2. With 3 bases clipped from V and 6 bases from J, the junction kept 11 bases outside the gene matches. The CDR3 sequence is 16 residues long. Germline V gene data show CDR1 as SNHLY and CDR2 as FYNNEI. The full variable domain, with the rest looked up from reference TRBV2 and TRBJ2-1, is EPEVTQTPSHQVTQMGQEVILRCVPISNHLYFYWYRQILGQKVEFLVSFYNNEISEKSEIFDDQFSVERPDGSNFTLKIRSTKLEDSAMYFCASSDSFLASGNEQFFGPGTRLTVL.

V usage is TRBV11-2 and J usage is TRBJ2-2; TRBD1 aligns across 9 bases. Germline-derived CDR1 and CDR2 are SGHAT and FQNNGV. This CDR3 has 15 amino acids. Losses at the gene ends were 1 base for V and 7 bases for J; bases not matched to a gene: 4. CDR3 nucleotide sequence: TGTGCCAGCAGCTTAGGACAGGGGGGCGACGGGGAGCTGTTTTTT. Its translation: CASSLGQGGDGELFF.

This chain links TRBV30 with TRBJ1-5; D is unresolved. Germline V gives CDR1 GTSNPN, CDR2 SVGIG (reference sequence). The ends were cut back, 1 base at V and 0 bases at J, with 4 bases in the middle. This CDR3 contains 13 residues. CDR3 region: CAWSEDSNQPQHF. The CDR3 region has the DNA TGTGCCTGGAGTGAAGATAGCAATCAGCCCCAGCATTTT.

V and J are TRBV7-8 and TRBJ2-1; D gene uncertain. The V end was cut by 5 bases, the J end by 0 bases, with 11 bases between. The V gene's germline CDR1 is SGHVS and CDR2 FQNEAQ. The CDR3 has 15 amino acids. The CDR3 is CASSLVVSSYNEQFF. The CDR3, as DNA: TGTGCCAGCAGCCTCGTGGTTAGCTCCTACAATGAGCAGTTCTTC.

The rearrangement joins TRBV6-1 to TRBJ2-4, with 9 bases matching TRBD1. Germline CDR1 is MNHNS and CDR2 is SASEGT. CDR3 length: 14 amino acids. The V gene end was trimmed by 6 bases and the J gene end by 9 bases; junction bases not matched to a gene: 9. The CDR3 nucleotides read TGTGCCAGCAGGGAACAGGGGGCGCGGGGCATTCAGTACTTC. Residues: CASREQGARGIQYF.

This sequence joins TRBV14 and TRBJ2-7; the match to TRBD1 covers 7 bases. The ends lost 0 bases at V and 4 bases at J; junction bases unmatched: 6. The CDR3 has 15 residues. The germline V gene encodes CDR1 SGHDN and CDR2 FVKESK. This chain's CDR3 is CASSQDGWDSYEQYF. DNA for the CDR3: TGTGCCAGCAGCCAAGATGGTTGGGACAGTTACGAGCAGTACTTC.

V is TRBV19 and J is TRBJ2-5; 8 nucleotides align to TRBD2. V dropped 3 bases and J dropped 5; count of bases not matched to a gene: 5. This CDR3 region has 14 residues. Germline V gene data show CDR1 as LNHDA and CDR2 as SQIVND (reference sequence). In DNA form, the CDR3 reads TGTGCCAGTAGTATTCTCGCGGGGGGCGAGACCCAGTACTTC. It encodes CASSILAGGETQYF.

V usage is TRBV5-4 and J usage is TRBJ1-6; D may be TRBD1 (5 bases). The CDR3 is made up of 16 amino acids. Trimming stripped 1 base from V and 7 bases from J, with 15 bases between. The germline V gene encodes CDR1 SGHNT and CDR2 YYREEE (reference sequence). This chain's CDR3 is CASSLLSSGPNSPLHF. The CDR3 coding sequence is TGTGCCAGCAGCTTGCTGAGCTCAGGGCCCAATTCACCCCTCCACTTT.

The rearrangement joins TRBV5-1 to TRBJ2-7; perhaps TRBD2 as D (7 bases). V lost 3 bases, J lost 2 bases, and 15 bases lay in between. CDR3 length equals 15 residues. The V gene's germline CDR1 is SGHRS and CDR2 YFSETQ. The CDR3 region is CASSWGGTPPYEQYF. The CDR3 nucleotides are TGCGCCAGCAGCTGGGGGGGCACTCCCCCCTACGAGCAGTACTTC.

The chain joins TRBV11-2 to TRBJ2-3; no clear D gene. CDR1 is SGHAT, CDR2 FQNNGV, per germline. This CDR3 contains 12 residues. Trimming took 7 bases from V and 0 from J, leaving 5 bases between them. CDR3 sequence reads: CASTPSTDTQYF. In DNA, the CDR3 is TGTGCCAGCACCCCTAGCACAGATACGCAGTATTTT.

This chain links TRBV28 with TRBJ1-5; 7 bases map to TRBD1. After removal of 6 bases from V and 1 base from J, the junction contained 6 bases not matched to a gene. Germline CDR1 MDHEN, CDR2 SYDVKM. The CDR3 consists of 15 residues. This chain's CDR3 is CASRPKGASNQPQHF. The CDR3 nucleotides are TGTGCCAGCAGACCAAAGGGGGCGAGCAATCAGCCCCAGCATTTT.

The chain joins TRBV7-9 to TRBJ2-5, with 13 bases aligning to TRBD2. The CDR3 covers 15 residues. Losses at the gene ends were 4 bases for V and 11 bases for J; bases not matched to a gene: 10. CDR1 and CDR2 (germline): SEHNR, FQNEAQ (reference sequence). DNA of the CDR3: TGTGCCAGCAGCTATCAAACCGGGACTAGCGGGGAGCAGTACTTC. Its protein is CASSYQTGTSGEQYF. The full variable domain, completed using reference TRBV7-9 and TRBJ2-5, is DTGVSQNPRHKITKRGQNVTFRCDPISEHNRLYWYRQTLGQGPEFLTYFQNEAQLEKSRLLSDRFSAERPKGSFSTLEIQRTEQGDSAMYLCASSYQTGTSGEQYFGPGTRLLVL.

V usage is TRBV10-3 and J usage is TRBJ2-5, with D possibly TRBD1 on 5 matching bases. This CDR3 is built from 15 residues. Germline V gene data show CDR1 as ENHRY and CDR2 as SYGVKD. The V end was cut by 4 bases, the J end by 3 bases, with 15 bases between. The CDR3 loop reads CAISVQASREETQYF. CDR3 nucleotides: TGTGCCATCAGTGTACAGGCATCCAGGGAAGAGACCCAGTACTTC.

The V gene is TRBV4-2, the J gene TRBJ2-7, with D maybe TRBD1 (5 bases). The CDR3 contains 14 residues. The germline V gene encodes CDR1 LGHNA and CDR2 YNFKEQ. V lost 0 bases to trimming and J lost 7 bases, with 13 bases between them. The CDR3, as DNA: TGTGCCAGCAGCCAAGATGTAGGGGCAGGGGAGCAGTACTTC. It specifies CASSQDVGAGEQYF.

CDR3 DNA: TGTGCCAGCAGCCCCCGCGAAGCCTCCTACAATGAGCAGTTCTTC. It is translated as CASSPREASYNEQFF. The chain recombines TRBV9 with TRBJ2-1; no reliable D call. The V gene's germline CDR1 is SGDLS and CDR2 YYNGEE. Trimming removed 4 bases from V and 0 bases from J, with 11 bases in between. The CDR3 covers 15 residues. The variable domain in full, with the rest retrieved from reference TRBV9 and TRBJ2-1, is DSGVTQTPKHLITATGQRVTLRCSPRSGDLSVYWYQQSLDQGLQFLIQYYNGEERAKGNILERFSAQQFPDLHSELNLSSLELGDSALYFCASSPREASYNEQFFGPGTRLTVL.

The chain uses TRBV6-6 and TRBJ1-6; 8 nucleotides align to TRBD1. The CDR3 has 13 residues. Per the germline V gene, CDR1 is MNHNY and CDR2 is SVGAGI (reference sequence). V gave up 5 bases and J gave up 14 bases; unmatched junction bases: 8. The CDR3 region has the DNA TGTGCCAGCAGTGGACAGGGCCTGTCGTCCCTCCACTTT. Translation: CASSGQGLSSLHF.

J is TRBJ2-7 and V is TRBV6-5; 8 bases match TRBD1. The CDR3 extends over 13 amino acids. Germline CDR1 MNHEY, CDR2 SVGAGI. J lost 12 bases, V lost 5 bases, and 12 bases had no gene match. The CDR3: CASSRDQGAFRYF. For the CDR3, the DNA is TGTGCCAGCAGTAGAGACCAGGGGGCGTTTCGGTACTTC.

CDR3 sequence (DNA): TGTGCCTGGGGGGTGGCCGGGGAGCTGTTTTTT. It translates to CAWGVAGELFF. The chain is built from TRBV30 and TRBJ2-2; D is ambiguous. CDR3 length: 11 residues. In germline, CDR1 is GTSNPN, CDR2 SVGIG (reference sequence). V was clipped by 5 bases and J by 6 bases, with 7 bases between them. Full variable domain (missing parts from reference TRBV30 and TRBJ2-2): SQTIHQWPATLVQPVGSPLSLECTVEGTSNPNLYWYRQAAGRGLQLLFYSVGIGQISSEVPQNLSASRPQDRQFILSSKKLLLSDSGFYLCAWGVAGELFFGEGSRLTVL.

The rearrangement links TRBV18 to TRBJ1-5; D gene ambiguous. CDR1 is KGHSH and CDR2 is LQKENI in the germline V gene. This CDR3 is 15 amino acids long. Trimming cost V 3 bases and J 7 bases, with 16 bases left between them. The CDR3 nucleotides read TGTGCCAGCTCACCGGGTCAGGCGGCGGAACAGCCCCAGCATTTT. Its translation: CASSPGQAAEQPQHF.

The J gene is TRBJ1-3, the V gene TRBV5-1, with TRBD1 matching 7 bases. The V gene's germline CDR1 is SGHRS and CDR2 YFSETQ. The CDR3 is 13 residues long. Germline trimming cut 6 bases from V and 2 bases from J; bases unmatched to any gene: 2. In DNA form, the CDR3 reads TGCGCCAGCACAGACAGGGCTGGAAACACCATATATTTT. It encodes CASTDRAGNTIYF.

This clone was observed a single time. This rearrangement joins TRBV5-4 to TRBJ1-2; 7 nucleotides agree with TRBD1. The V gene's germline CDR1 is SGHNT and CDR2 YYREEE (reference sequence). With V trimmed by 4 bases and J by 4 bases, 10 bases remained unmatched. The CDR3 covers 15 residues. This CDR3 is CASSPGTATSYGYTF. The CDR3 region has the DNA TGTGCCAGCAGCCCTGGGACAGCGACAAGCTATGGCTACACCTTC.

This chain's CDR3 is CASSVGSQGKTDTQYF. CDR3 sequence (DNA): TGTGCCAGTAGTGTCGGGTCCCAAGGGAAAACAGATACGCAGTATTTT. V gene TRBV19 combines with J gene TRBJ2-3, with D hard to call. V lost 5 bases and J 3 bases, leaving 18 bases between the germline ends. From germline, CDR1 is LNHDA and CDR2 SQIVND (reference sequence). The CDR3 contains 16 residues.

Regarding this clone: At one end the junction does not follow the germline gene, possibly because of a read error. The chain recombines TRBV5-1 with TRBJ2-3, with 10 bases aligning to TRBD2. CDR1 SGHRS and CDR2 YFSETQ come from the germline V gene. The CDR3 length is 17 residues. CDR3 DNA sequence: TGCACCAGCAGCCCCGGACTAGCGGTTGGTAGCACAGATACGCAGTATTTT. Its translation: CTSSPGLAVGSTDTQYF.

This rearrangement joins TRBV5-6 to TRBJ2-5; TRBD2 matches at 8 bases. V lost 4 bases, J lost 5 bases, and 10 bases stayed unmatched. CDR1 and CDR2 (germline): SGHDT, YYEEEE. CDR3 size: 15 residues. CDR3 loop: CASSPTRTSKETQYF. Here the CDR3 DNA reads TGTGCCAGCAGCCCCACCCGGACTAGCAAGGAGACCCAGTACTTC.

This chain links TRBV9 with TRBJ2-7; 10 bases match TRBD2. The CDR3 extends over 17 amino acids. Germline CDR1 reads SGDLS; CDR2 reads YYNGEE. The trim removed 4 bases at V and 3 bases at J, leaving 13 bases unmatched. The CDR3, as DNA: TGTGCCAGCAGCCCCGGAGCGGGGGGGCCAACGGTCTACGAGCAGTACTTC. As protein: CASSPGAGGPTVYEQYF.

The J gene is TRBJ2-3, the V gene TRBV15, with 8 bases fitting TRBD2. The CDR3 length is 17 residues. The trim removed 5 bases at V and 1 base at J, leaving 11 bases unmatched. The germline V gene has CDR1 LNHNV and CDR2 YYDKDF (reference sequence). The CDR3 sequence: CATSGWLSGGGTDTQYF. CDR3 nucleotides: TGTGCCACCAGCGGCTGGCTCAGCGGGGGAGGCACAGATACGCAGTATTTT. Complete variable domain (other parts from reference TRBV15 and TRBJ2-3): DAMVIQNPRYQVTQFGKPVTLSCSQTLNHNVMYWYQQKSSQAPKLLFHYYDKDFNNEADTPDNFQSRRPNTSFCFLDIRSPGLGDTAMYLCATSGWLSGGGTDTQYFGPGTRLTVL.